This TCR beta chain emerged from a study of shared clonotypes between healthy human individuals. Sequencing was performed with immunoSEQ multiplex PCR; in TCRdb, only in-frame clones are kept and a portion is missing. In the table there are about 2 million clones, 95% of which are singletons. Sequencing used naive CD4+ T cells sorted from blood. Indicated subset: CD45RA+ positively selected. This receptor was obtained from a man aged 18 to 29 in good health.

CDR3 bases: TGTGCCAGCACTTCAGGAGGGTCTTCACAGACCCAGTACTTC. Translation: CASTSGGSSQTQYF. The chain couples TRBV28 to TRBJ2-5; D possibly corresponds to TRBD2 (6 bases). Germline assignment: CDR1 MDHEN and CDR2 SYDVKM. The CDR3 runs 14 residues. V lost 7 bases and J lost 6, with 18 bases in between.